Listed below are T cell receptor beta chains from one sample, sequenced in a study of T cell repertoires in cytomegalovirus infection. Their antigen targets remain unknown. TCRdb reprocessed the reads via MiXCR and lists one record per CDR3 protein. The sample contains about 830,000 distinct CDR3 sequences, 30% to 35% of which appear only once. Sequenced here: cultured CD8+ T cells from PBMCs, sampled from culture after CMV antigen stimulation. The source is a human donor in good health (CMV status not recorded). Some clones in this sample may be carry-over from other donors' samples. Both conserved end residues are part of each CDR3. A D gene is named only where the DNA matches it firmly. A clone size is listed for some rows: how often the clone was seen (once, few, many), or a class if it is expanded.

J gene: TRBJ2-7
clone size: -
D gene: -
V gene: TRBV19
CDR3 protein: CASSISGPSYEQYF
CDR3 DNA: TGTGCCAGTAGTATAAGCGGCCCTTCCTACGAGCAGTACTTC

J gene: TRBJ2-7
clone size: -
D gene: -
V gene: TRBV12-3/TRBV12-4
CDR3 protein: CASSSPRRLTYEQYF
CDR3 DNA: TGTGCCAGCAGTTCGCCCCGTCGCCTTACCTACGAGCAGTACTTC

J gene: TRBJ1-6
clone size: -
D gene: -
V gene: TRBV12-3/TRBV12-4
CDR3 protein: CSNSFRSSPLHF
CDR3 DNA: TGTTCCAACAGTTTCCGGTCATCACCCCTCCACTTT

J gene: TRBJ2-7
clone size: few
D gene: TRBD2
V gene: TRBV12-3/TRBV12-4
CDR3 protein: CASSFRGGATRSHEQYF
CDR3 DNA: TGTGCCAGCAGTTTTCGCGGGGGGGCAACACGCTCCCACGAGCAGTACTTC

J gene: TRBJ1-2
clone size: few
D gene: TRBD1
V gene: TRBV6-6
CDR3 protein: CASSGTVSPNYGYTF
CDR3 DNA: TGTGCCAGCAGTGGGACAGTGAGTCCTAACTATGGCTACACCTTC

J gene: TRBJ2-5
clone size: -
D gene: TRBD1
V gene: TRBV6-8
CDR3 protein: CASTPPGQGLTQYF
CDR3 DNA: TGTGCCAGCACCCCACCGGGACAGGGTTTGACCCAGTACTTC

J gene: TRBJ1-1
clone size: -
D gene: TRBD1
V gene: TRBV10-1
CDR3 protein: CASSEVQGALGGEAFF
CDR3 DNA: TGCGCCAGCAGTGAGGTTCAGGGGGCGCTTGGTGGAGAAGCTTTCTTT

J gene: TRBJ1-2
clone size: many
D gene: -
V gene: TRBV6-1
CDR3 protein: CASSTGSHGYTF
CDR3 DNA: TGTGCCAGCAGTACGGGGTCCCACGGCTACACCTTC

J gene: TRBJ2-2
clone size: -
D gene: TRBD1
V gene: TRBV19
CDR3 protein: CAVRTGANTGELFF
CDR3 DNA: TGTGCCGTCCGGACAGGGGCGAACACCGGGGAGCTGTTTTTT

J gene: TRBJ2-1
clone size: -
D gene: TRBD2
V gene: TRBV6-2/TRBV6-3
CDR3 protein: CASSPGGRGVNEQFF
CDR3 DNA: TGTGCCAGCAGCCCCGGGGGGCGGGGGGTGAATGAGCAGTTCTTC

J gene: TRBJ1-1
clone size: -
D gene: -
V gene: TRBV3-1
CDR3 protein: CASSQLRVGTEAFF
CDR3 DNA: TGTGCCAGCAGCCAGCTGAGGGTTGGGACTGAAGCTTTCTTT

J gene: TRBJ2-7
clone size: few
D gene: -
V gene: TRBV2
CDR3 protein: CASSDLGGAYEQYF
CDR3 DNA: TGTGCCAGCAGTGATCTGGGAGGTGCCTACGAGCAGTACTTC

J gene: TRBJ2-3
clone size: -
D gene: TRBD2
V gene: TRBV27
CDR3 protein: CASTRSGGADTQYF
CDR3 DNA: TGTGCCAGCACCCGTAGCGGGGGGGCAGATACGCAGTATTTT

J gene: TRBJ1-5
clone size: few
D gene: -
V gene: TRBV20-1
CDR3 protein: CSARASTGIQPQHF
CDR3 DNA: TGCAGTGCTAGAGCTTCAACAGGGATTCAGCCCCAGCATTTT

J gene: TRBJ2-6
clone size: -
D gene: -
V gene: TRBV5-1
CDR3 protein: CASSSPSRGANVLTF
CDR3 DNA: TGCGCCAGCAGCAGTCCTTCCAGGGGGGCCAACGTCCTGACTTTC

J gene: TRBJ1-5
clone size: many
D gene: -
V gene: TRBV7-6
CDR3 protein: CASSLAGGQPQHF
CDR3 DNA: TGTGCCAGCAGCTTAGCAGGTGGTCAGCCCCAGCATTTT

J gene: TRBJ2-1
clone size: few
D gene: TRBD2
V gene: TRBV7-9
CDR3 protein: CASILSGGGADEQFF
CDR3 DNA: TGTGCCAGCATCTTATCTGGCGGGGGGGCTGATGAGCAGTTCTTC

J gene: TRBJ1-2
clone size: few
D gene: -
V gene: TRBV7-9
CDR3 protein: CASSLDSDYNYGYTF
CDR3 DNA: TGTGCCAGCAGCTTAGATTCCGATTATAACTATGGCTACACCTTC

J gene: TRBJ2-3
clone size: few
D gene: -
V gene: TRBV6-2/TRBV6-3
CDR3 protein: CASSYNQQEPDTQYF
CDR3 DNA: TGTGCCAGCAGCTACAACCAACAGGAACCAGATACGCAGTATTTT

J gene: TRBJ2-2
clone size: -
D gene: -
V gene: TRBV7-1
CDR3 protein: CASSSRDGSNTGELFF
CDR3 DNA: TGTGCCAGCAGCTCCCGGGACGGTTCGAACACCGGGGAGCTGTTTTTT

J gene: TRBJ2-6
clone size: once
D gene: -
V gene: TRBV18
CDR3 protein: CASSPPSNRVNVLTF
CDR3 DNA: TGTGCCAGCTCACCACCCTCCAACAGGGTTAACGTCCTGACTTTC

J gene: TRBJ1-6
clone size: -
D gene: -
V gene: TRBV20-1
CDR3 protein: CSARDPDTLNSPLHF
CDR3 DNA: TGCAGTGCTAGAGATCCGGACACTCTTAATTCACCCCTCCACTTT

J gene: TRBJ1-1
clone size: -
D gene: -
V gene: TRBV20-1
CDR3 protein: CSARDLTGITEAFF
CDR3 DNA: TGCAGTGCTAGAGATCTAACAGGGATCACTGAAGCTTTCTTT

J gene: TRBJ2-7
clone size: -
D gene: -
V gene: TRBV27
CDR3 protein: CASSSPTGRVEQYF
CDR3 DNA: TGTGCCAGCAGTTCCCCGACAGGGAGGGTCGAGCAGTACTTC

J gene: TRBJ2-1
clone size: few
D gene: -
V gene: TRBV5-1
CDR3 protein: CASSLISGNPSSYNEQFF
CDR3 DNA: TGCGCCAGCAGCTTGATTTCCGGGAATCCAAGCTCCTACAATGAGCAGTTCTTC

J gene: TRBJ2-1
clone size: -
D gene: -
V gene: TRBV9
CDR3 protein: CASSGGHRLYNEQFF
CDR3 DNA: TGTGCCAGCAGCGGAGGACATCGACTCTACAATGAGCAGTTCTTC

J gene: TRBJ2-7
clone size: -
D gene: TRBD1
V gene: TRBV20-1
CDR3 protein: CSAWTGREQYF
CDR3 DNA: TGCAGTGCCTGGACAGGGAGGGAGCAGTACTTC

J gene: TRBJ1-3
clone size: -
D gene: TRBD1
V gene: TRBV7-6
CDR3 protein: CASSHQGAGSGNTIYF
CDR3 DNA: TGTGCCAGCAGCCATCAGGGGGCTGGGTCTGGAAACACCATATATTTT

J gene: TRBJ1-2
clone size: few
D gene: TRBD1
V gene: TRBV19
CDR3 protein: CASSMETGYSVAGYTF
CDR3 DNA: TGTGCCAGTAGTATGGAGACAGGGTATTCGGTAGCGGGCTACACCTTC

J gene: TRBJ1-1
clone size: -
D gene: -
V gene: TRBV5-4
CDR3 protein: CATSGETEAFF
CDR3 DNA: TGTGCCACCTCAGGGGAAACTGAAGCTTTCTTT

J gene: TRBJ1-4
clone size: -
D gene: -
V gene: TRBV7-9
CDR3 protein: CASSSYRDGDNEKLFF
CDR3 DNA: TGTGCCAGCAGCTCGTACCGGGACGGGGATAATGAAAAACTGTTTTTT

J gene: TRBJ2-3
clone size: -
D gene: -
V gene: TRBV28
CDR3 protein: CASSRDIASDTQYF
CDR3 DNA: TGTGCCAGCAGCCGGGACATAGCCTCAGATACGCAGTATTTT

J gene: TRBJ2-7
clone size: few
D gene: -
V gene: TRBV18
CDR3 protein: CASSPPGGEEQYF
CDR3 DNA: TGTGCCAGCTCACCACCAGGGGGTGAGGAGCAGTACTTC

J gene: TRBJ2-7
clone size: -
D gene: TRBD1
V gene: TRBV29-1
CDR3 protein: CSVADRKVYEQYF
CDR3 DNA: TGCAGCGTGGCGGACAGGAAGGTCTACGAGCAGTACTTC

J gene: TRBJ1-1
clone size: -
D gene: TRBD1
V gene: TRBV9
CDR3 protein: CASSVEGTGAEAFF
CDR3 DNA: TGTGCCAGCAGCGTAGAAGGGACAGGGGCTGAAGCTTTCTTT

J gene: TRBJ1-1
clone size: -
D gene: -
V gene: TRBV7-9
CDR3 protein: CATPPGANTEAFF
CDR3 DNA: TGTGCCACTCCACCGGGGGCGAACACTGAAGCTTTCTTT

J gene: TRBJ2-5
clone size: many
D gene: -
V gene: TRBV7-2
CDR3 protein: CASRPPTGLNEAQYF
CDR3 DNA: TGTGCCAGCAGACCACCTACAGGGTTGAATGAGGCCCAGTACTTC

J gene: TRBJ2-1
clone size: -
D gene: -
V gene: TRBV6-6
CDR3 protein: CASSYDRSYNEQFF
CDR3 DNA: TGTGCCAGCAGTTACGACAGATCCTACAATGAGCAGTTCTTC

J gene: TRBJ2-7
clone size: -
D gene: -
V gene: TRBV7-9
CDR3 protein: CASSPSGRDEQYF
CDR3 DNA: TGTGCCAGCAGCCCCAGTGGGAGAGACGAGCAGTACTTC

J gene: TRBJ2-7
clone size: few
D gene: -
V gene: TRBV7-6
CDR3 protein: CASSLGEGTYEQYF
CDR3 DNA: TGTGCCAGCAGCTTAGGCGAGGGAACCTACGAGCAGTACTTC

J gene: TRBJ2-3
clone size: -
D gene: -
V gene: TRBV3-1
CDR3 protein: CASSQVQPGTDTQYF
CDR3 DNA: TGTGCCAGCAGCCAAGTACAGCCTGGCACAGATACGCAGTATTTT

J gene: TRBJ1-2
clone size: few
D gene: -
V gene: TRBV2
CDR3 protein: CASSETGVANYGYTF
CDR3 DNA: TGTGCCAGCAGTGAAACTGGGGTGGCTAACTATGGCTACACCTTC

J gene: TRBJ2-1
clone size: -
D gene: -
V gene: TRBV20-1
CDR3 protein: CSAGARGFGSYNEQFF
CDR3 DNA: TGCAGTGCAGGGGCACGGGGCTTTGGCTCCTACAATGAGCAGTTCTTC

J gene: TRBJ1-2
clone size: -
D gene: -
V gene: TRBV7-6
CDR3 protein: CASSPPSNGYTF
CDR3 DNA: TGTGCCAGCAGCCCCCCGTCGAATGGCTACACCTTC

J gene: TRBJ2-5
clone size: -
D gene: -
V gene: TRBV29-1
CDR3 protein: CSVEGETQYF
CDR3 DNA: TGCAGCGTTGAAGGAGAGACCCAGTACTTC

J gene: TRBJ2-1
clone size: -
D gene: TRBD1
V gene: TRBV4-3
CDR3 protein: CASSHIDRGIHNEQFF
CDR3 DNA: TGCGCCAGCAGCCATATCGACAGGGGAATCCACAATGAGCAGTTCTTC

J gene: TRBJ1-3
clone size: many
D gene: TRBD1
V gene: TRBV6-5
CDR3 protein: CASSYSTGPPGNTIYF
CDR3 DNA: TGTGCCAGCAGTTATTCGACAGGGCCCCCTGGAAACACCATATATTTT

J gene: TRBJ2-2
clone size: -
D gene: -
V gene: TRBV28
CDR3 protein: CASRGQYVDGELFF
CDR3 DNA: TGTGCCAGCAGAGGACAGTACGTGGACGGGGAGCTGTTTTTT

J gene: TRBJ2-3
clone size: -
D gene: -
V gene: TRBV2
CDR3 protein: CASSEPLGGDTQYF
CDR3 DNA: TGTGCCAGCAGTGAACCCCTGGGCGGGGATACGCAGTATTTT

J gene: TRBJ2-1
clone size: few
D gene: -
V gene: TRBV28
CDR3 protein: CASSLPRDKSSYNEQFF
CDR3 DNA: TGTGCCAGCAGTTTACCCCGAGACAAGAGCTCCTACAATGAGCAGTTCTTC

J gene: TRBJ2-7
clone size: few
D gene: TRBD2
V gene: TRBV27
CDR3 protein: CASSRLAGVYEQYF
CDR3 DNA: TGTGCCAGCAGCCGACTAGCGGGGGTTTACGAGCAGTACTTC

J gene: TRBJ2-3
clone size: -
D gene: -
V gene: TRBV9
CDR3 protein: CASSTSIYKRGDNTDTQYF
CDR3 DNA: TGTGCCAGCAGCACGAGCATTTATAAAAGGGGTGACAACACAGATACGCAGTATTTT

J gene: TRBJ1-2
clone size: few
D gene: -
V gene: TRBV27
CDR3 protein: CATYKRDSDGYTF
CDR3 DNA: TGTGCCACCTACAAACGAGATTCAGATGGCTACACCTTC

J gene: TRBJ2-1
clone size: -
D gene: -
V gene: TRBV2
CDR3 protein: CASRRSGHEQFF
CDR3 DNA: TGTGCCAGCAGGCGGAGTGGTCATGAGCAGTTCTTC

J gene: TRBJ2-3
clone size: -
D gene: TRBD1
V gene: TRBV12-3/TRBV12-4
CDR3 protein: CASNPGTGTDTQYF
CDR3 DNA: TGTGCCAGCAACCCCGGGACAGGCACAGATACGCAGTATTTT

J gene: TRBJ2-3
clone size: few
D gene: TRBD2
V gene: TRBV6-5
CDR3 protein: CASSTLLAGALGDTQYF
CDR3 DNA: TGTGCCAGCAGTACTTTACTAGCGGGGGCATTAGGGGACACGCAGTATTTT

J gene: TRBJ2-5
clone size: -
D gene: -
V gene: TRBV28
CDR3 protein: CASSLEVGRLETQYF
CDR3 DNA: TGTGCCAGCAGTTTGGAGGTGGGGAGGCTGGAGACCCAGTACTTC

J gene: TRBJ2-5
clone size: few
D gene: TRBD2
V gene: TRBV27
CDR3 protein: CASSLGIGTSGEETQYF
CDR3 DNA: TGTGCCAGCAGTTTGGGGATTGGGACTAGCGGGGAAGAGACCCAGTACTTC

J gene: TRBJ1-6
clone size: few
D gene: -
V gene: TRBV19
CDR3 protein: CASKTGDSYNSPLHF
CDR3 DNA: TGTGCCAGTAAAACCGGAGACTCCTATAATTCACCCCTCCACTTT